The clone carrying this TCR beta chain was observed at least ten times. What it binds is unknown. Expansion lasted 2 to 3 days, with either anti-CD3 antibody OKT3 or CD3/CD28 beads. This sample: Jurkat plus normal T cells with anti-TRBV12 bispecific. The data stem from a study of beta chain bispecific antibodies for T cell cancers. Overall study findings and caveats: The TRBV12-3 share of total TRBV signal fell 97% to 99% after anti-TRBV12 rather than anti-CD19 exposure. An anti-TRBV5-5 antibody cross-reacts with the highly similar TRBV5-6. The leukemia cells, rather than normal T cells, gave most of the targeted TRBV signal.

Losses at the gene ends were 3 bases for V and 11 bases for J; bases not matched to a gene: 10. The CDR3 extends over 15 amino acids. Per the germline V gene, CDR1 is SGDLS and CDR2 is YYNGEE. MiXCR was run by TCRdb on the 5' RACE reads, yielding one entry per CDR3 protein. The data show tens of thousands of distinct CDR3 sequences, 2% to 2.5% seen once. The sequencing here drew on healthy donor T cells cultured with leukemia cells, taken from a culture containing a bispecific antibody targeting TCR Vbeta12. The rearrangement uses TRBV9 and TRBJ1-6; 8 positions match TRBD1. The origin of this receptor is a human donor in good health. Some clones in this sample may be carry-over from other donors' samples. CDR3 amino acids: CASSGPDRAFAPLHF. The CDR3 DNA reads as TGTGCCAGCAGCGGCCCGGACAGGGCTTTTGCACCCCTCCACTTT.